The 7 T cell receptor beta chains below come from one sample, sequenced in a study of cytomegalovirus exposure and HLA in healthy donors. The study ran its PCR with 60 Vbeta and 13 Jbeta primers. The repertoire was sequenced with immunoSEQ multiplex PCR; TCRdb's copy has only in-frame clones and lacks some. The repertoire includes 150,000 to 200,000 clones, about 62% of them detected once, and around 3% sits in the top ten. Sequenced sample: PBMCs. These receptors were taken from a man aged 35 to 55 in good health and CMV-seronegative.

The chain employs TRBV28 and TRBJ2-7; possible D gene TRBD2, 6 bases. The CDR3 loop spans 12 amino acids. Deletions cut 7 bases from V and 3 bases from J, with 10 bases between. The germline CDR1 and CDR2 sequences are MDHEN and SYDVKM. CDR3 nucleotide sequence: TGTGCCAGCACAGTGGGGGGCTACGAGCAGTACTTC. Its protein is CASTVGGYEQYF.

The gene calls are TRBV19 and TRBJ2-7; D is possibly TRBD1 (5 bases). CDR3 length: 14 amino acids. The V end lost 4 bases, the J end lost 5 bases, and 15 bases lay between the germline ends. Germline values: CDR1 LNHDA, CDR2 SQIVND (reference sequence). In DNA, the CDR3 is TGTGCCAGTAGTACTACCGACAGTTCCCACGAGCAGTACTTC. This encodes CASSTTDSSHEQYF.

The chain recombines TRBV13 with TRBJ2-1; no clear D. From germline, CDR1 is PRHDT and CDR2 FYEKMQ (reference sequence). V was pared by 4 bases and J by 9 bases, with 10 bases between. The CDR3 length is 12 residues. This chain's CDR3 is CASSYLAFEQFF. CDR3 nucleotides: TGTGCCAGCAGCTACTTAGCTTTTGAGCAGTTCTTC.

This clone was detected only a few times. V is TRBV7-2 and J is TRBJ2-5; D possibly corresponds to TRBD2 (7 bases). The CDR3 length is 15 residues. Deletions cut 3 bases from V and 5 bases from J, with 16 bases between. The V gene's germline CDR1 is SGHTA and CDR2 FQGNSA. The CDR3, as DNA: TGTGCCAGCAGCTTGGGGAGGGGGAGGTGGGAGACCCAGTACTTC. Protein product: CASSLGRGRWETQYF.

The CDR3 DNA reads as TGTGCCAGCAGCTTAGTAAGCATCAGGGATGTCAACACCGGGGAGCTGTTTTTT. This codes for CASSLVSIRDVNTGELFF. V gene TRBV7-6 combines with J gene TRBJ2-2; tentatively, D is TRBD1 (5 bases). The CDR3 consists of 18 residues. Germline V lookup: CDR1 SGHVS, CDR2 FNYEAQ. Trimming took 1 base from V and 2 from J, leaving 17 bases between them.

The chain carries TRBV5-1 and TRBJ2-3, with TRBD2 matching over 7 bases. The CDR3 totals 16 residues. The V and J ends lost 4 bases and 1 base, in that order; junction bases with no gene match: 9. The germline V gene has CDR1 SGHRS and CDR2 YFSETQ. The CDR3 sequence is CASSPAGDTGTDTQYF. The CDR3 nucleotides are TGCGCCAGCAGCCCCGCGGGGGATACGGGCACAGATACGCAGTATTTT. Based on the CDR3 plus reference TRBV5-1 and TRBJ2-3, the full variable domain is KAGVTQTPRYLIKTRGQQVTLSCSPISGHRSVSWYQQTPGQGLQFLFEYFSETQRNKGNFPGRFSGRQFSNSRSEMNVSTLELGDSALYLCASSPAGDTGTDTQYFGPGTRLTVL.

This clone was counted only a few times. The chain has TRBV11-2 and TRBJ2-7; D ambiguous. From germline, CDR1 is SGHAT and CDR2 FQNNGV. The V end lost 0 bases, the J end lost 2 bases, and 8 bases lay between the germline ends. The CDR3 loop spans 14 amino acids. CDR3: CASSLDLGTYEQYF. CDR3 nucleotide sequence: TGTGCCAGCAGCTTAGATCTGGGCACCTACGAGCAGTACTTC.